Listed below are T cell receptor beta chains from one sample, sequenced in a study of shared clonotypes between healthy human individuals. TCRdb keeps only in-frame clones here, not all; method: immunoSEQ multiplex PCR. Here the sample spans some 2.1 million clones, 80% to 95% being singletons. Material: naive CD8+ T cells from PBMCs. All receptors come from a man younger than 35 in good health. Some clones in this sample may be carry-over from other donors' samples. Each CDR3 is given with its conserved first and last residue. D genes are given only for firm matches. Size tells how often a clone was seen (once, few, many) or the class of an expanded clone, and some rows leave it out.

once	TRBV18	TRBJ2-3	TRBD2	TGTGCCAGCTCATCCATCGGGAGGGGTGCAGATACGCAGTATTTT	CASSSIGRGADTQYF
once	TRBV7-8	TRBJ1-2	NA	TGTGCCAGCAGCTTAGGACCAGACCCTAACTATGGCTACACCTTC	CASSLGPDPNYGYTF
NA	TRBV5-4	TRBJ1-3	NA	TGTGCCAGCAGCTTCTGGGGACGGGTGTTAGCGGGAAACACCATATATTTT	CASSFWGRVLAGNTIYF
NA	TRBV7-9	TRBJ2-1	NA	TGTGCCAGCAGCTTAGCTAGCGGAATTTTGAGTGAGCAGTTCTTC	CASSLASGILSEQFF
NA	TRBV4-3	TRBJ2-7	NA	TGCGCCAGCAGCCAAGACAACTCCTACGAGCAGTACTTC	CASSQDNSYEQYF
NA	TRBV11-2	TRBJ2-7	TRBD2	TGTGCCAGCAGCCGTAGCGGGAGGGCCCCCGAGCAGTACTTC	CASSRSGRAPEQYF
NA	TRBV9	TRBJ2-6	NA	TGTGCCAGCAGCGTAGCCGGGGCCAACGTCCTGACTTTC	CASSVAGANVLTF
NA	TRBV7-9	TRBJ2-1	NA	TGTGCCAGCAGCGCCCGACTGACGGGGATCTACAATGAGCAGTTCTTC	CASSARLTGIYNEQFF
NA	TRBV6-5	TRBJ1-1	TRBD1	TGTGCCAGCATACTAAACAGGGGGGACACTGAAGCTTTCTTT	CASILNRGDTEAFF
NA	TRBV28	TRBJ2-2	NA	TGTGCCAGCACGACAGGGCGGGATACCGGGGAGCTGTTTTTT	CASTTGRDTGELFF
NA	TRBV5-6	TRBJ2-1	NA	TGTGCCAGCAGCCCGGCTTCTGGTCATGAGCAGTTCTTC	CASSPASGHEQFF
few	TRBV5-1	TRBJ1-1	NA	TGCGCCAGCAGCTCATATATCGATGGCACTGAAGCTTTCTTT	CASSSYIDGTEAFF
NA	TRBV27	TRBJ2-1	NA	TGTGCCAGCAGAACACTCGAGCCGGGACGGGAATACAATGAGCAGTTCTTC	CASRTLEPGREYNEQFF
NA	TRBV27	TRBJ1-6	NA	TGTGCCAGCAGTTTATTGAGGGGTCTGTCGGATTCACCCCTCCACTTT	CASSLLRGLSDSPLHF
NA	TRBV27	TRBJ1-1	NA	TGTGCCACCGCAATATCAGGGTTGGCTGAAGCTTTCTTT	CATAISGLAEAFF
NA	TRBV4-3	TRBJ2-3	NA	TGCGCCAGCACCCTCGACAGGGAGGGCCCAGATACGCAGTATTTT	CASTLDREGPDTQYF
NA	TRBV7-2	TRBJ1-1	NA	TGTGCCAGCAGCTTAGTCATGAACACTGAAGCTTTCTTT	CASSLVMNTEAFF
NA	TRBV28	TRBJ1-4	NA	TGTGCCAGCAGTTTATCTCGGTCGATTAATGAAAAACTGTTTTTT	CASSLSRSINEKLFF
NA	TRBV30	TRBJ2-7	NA	TGTGCCTGGAAAGAAGGAGGGGGATCCTACGAGCAGTACTTC	CAWKEGGGSYEQYF
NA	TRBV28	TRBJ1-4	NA	TGTGCCAGCAGTTTGTTTGAAAGGGCCTCAACTAATGAAAAACTGTTTTTT	CASSLFERASTNEKLFF
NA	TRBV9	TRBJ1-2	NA	TGTGCCAGCAGCGTAGGGGGTTCTGGCTACACCTTC	CASSVGGSGYTF
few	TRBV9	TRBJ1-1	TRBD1	TGTGCCAGCAGCCCCGGACAGGAGAACACTGAAGCTTTCTTT	CASSPGQENTEAFF
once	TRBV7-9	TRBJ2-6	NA	TGTGCCAGCGACTATTCTGAAATACCTGGGGCCAACGTCCTGACTTTC	CASDYSEIPGANVLTF
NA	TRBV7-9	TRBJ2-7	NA	TGTGCCAGCAGCCCGCCCTGGGACGCCGAGCAGTACTTC	CASSPPWDAEQYF
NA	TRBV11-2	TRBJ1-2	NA	TGTGCCAGCAGCTACCTCAGGGGTTTATATGGCTACACCTTC	CASSYLRGLYGYTF
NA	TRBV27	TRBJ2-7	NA	TGTGCCAGCAGTCACACAGGCTCCAACTCCTACGAGCAGTACTTC	CASSHTGSNSYEQYF
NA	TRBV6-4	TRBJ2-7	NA	TGTGCCAGCAGTGACTCGGCGACTCACGACGAGCAGTACTTC	CASSDSATHDEQYF
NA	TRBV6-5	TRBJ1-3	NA	TGTGCCTGCAGTAAGGGGGACTCTGGAAACACCATATACTTT	CACSKGDSGNTIYF